This TCR beta chain was identified in a study of T cells in localized non-small cell lung cancer. The study, taken as a whole, reports: Higher blood T cell density went with longer overall survival. Uninvolved adjacent lung showed peak T cell clonality, exceeding tumor. Detection in adjacent lung was observed for a median around 59 of the top 100 tumor clones. Because researchers sequenced only one region of the tumor, heterogeneity is still possible.

CDR3 length equals 16 residues. The V gene's germline CDR1 is SGHRS and CDR2 YFSETQ. V lost 0 bases, J lost 6 bases, and 9 bases stayed unmatched. Using immunoSEQ multiplex PCR, the repertoire was profiled, and TCRdb retains in-frame clones only, with some absent. This table has under 150,000 clones, roughly 90% appearing once. Turning to this clone: The antigen is undetermined.

Sample: peripheral blood, taken before any cancer treatment. V gene TRBV5-1 combines with J gene TRBJ1-2; 9 bases are shared with TRBD1. The receptor was derived from a female donor of 60 years or more with stage I lung adenocarcinoma. This CDR3 is CASSLATLNRGHGYTF. In DNA form, the CDR3 reads TGCGCCAGCAGCTTGGCGACCCTCAACAGGGGGCATGGCTACACCTTC.